This entry is about one T cell receptor (beta chain). Its antigen specificity is not known. The sample holds no much larger clone one base away, and base qualities are not on file. Trimming leaves V shorter by 3 bases and J shorter by 6 bases, with the junction holding 9 bases beyond the gene matches. Its CDR3 holds 16 amino acids, cysteine through phenylalanine. Solely the CDR3 DNA is kept, with 48 bases framed from the first base. Taken from the germline V gene (reference sequence), the CDR1 and CDR2 loops are SGHAT and FQDESV. These data are taken from a study of T cell responses to AZD1222 COVID-19 vaccine (dated by TCRdb to 2020 to 2022). Some background on the complete study: A total of 230 to 250 trial participants underwent TCR sequencing, of whom 207 had received two doses of AZD1222 and 26 had received two doses of the MenACWY control vaccine. Trial participants were enrolled by age into 18-55, 56-69 and 70-plus year subgroups, with roughly 160, 29 and 62 TCR-sequenced participants respectively.

On the study overall, not on this receptor specifically: The whole spike protein was spanned by vaccine-associated CD4 TCRs, and dominant responses were seen in regions 160-218 and 743-854. In the small 56-69-year group, the increase in depth fell short of significance, most likely because of low power. Reportedly, almost half of the unique spike-specific TCRs recognized epitopes lying outside the regions that are mutated in the B.1.351 and B.1.1.7 variants. Most participants were white British and females outnumbered males, and the authors suggested that clonal diversity may have been underestimated. A significant rise in spike-specific TCR breadth and depth was observed after two AZD1222 doses relative to day 0 and relative to MenACWY recipients. Conclusions about previously exposed vaccinees are limited, since just 6 or 7 AZD1222 recipients were seropositive for SARS-CoV-2 at baseline. No day 14 peak-response samples were available, so repertoires were characterized only after the peak T cell response.

The CDR3 regions of human TCRbeta chains were subjected to immunosequencing. The paper's processing steps were these. TCRs in the repertoires were matched against a reference library of SARS-CoV-2-specific TCRs that had been generated with the MIRA antigen-specificity platform. Breadth was defined as the fraction of unique TCRs that were SARS-CoV-2-associated, and depth was defined as the fraction of total T cells that were SARS-CoV-2-associated. Using the MIRA data, each spike-specific TCR was assigned both to the spike region to which the TCR was reactive and to a CD4 or CD8 class. Log10-transformed breadth and depth values were compared by one-way ANOVA with Sidak's multiple comparisons tests. Not all clones reach the TCRdb copy of this immuneACCESS table, which keeps in-frame sequences only. Checked studies attribute under half of the gap to unresolved V genes and leave the rest unexplained. D and trimming come from the DNA, and the V and J calls and clone size come from that table. This sample is represented by about 83,000 clones; approximately 90% of them were singletons. The ten largest clones take up roughly 4.3% of the sample.

In light of the paper, this sample's time point label describes: baseline before first vaccination. The treatment or condition label of this sample denotes: meningococcal conjugate vaccine given as trial control. Samples from vaccinated people were obtained from the UK trials COV001 and COV002, which included a single-blind randomized controlled phase 2/3 trial of AZD1222 (ChAdOx1 nCoV-19) in healthy adults. Trial participant PBMC samples were collected at day 0 and day 28 after the second dose for TCRbeta chain sequencing. In this chain, TRBV11-1 is recombined with TRBJ2-3; 10 bases in the middle match TRBD2. The sequence was obtained from an adult in good health. Sequenced material: peripheral blood, taken on day 0 of MenACWY control vaccination. The CDR3 has the sequence CASSLRVGTSADTQYF. The sequence in DNA is TGTGCCAGCAGCTTGCGAGTCGGGACTAGCGCGGATACGCAGTATTTT.